The rows below give T cell receptor beta chains drawn from one sample of a study of T cell responses to AZD1222 COVID-19 vaccine. Measured with immunoSEQ multiplex PCR; TCRdb has only the in-frame clones, and not every one. The sample yields more than 110,000 clones, around 90% seen once. Sequences were derived from peripheral blood, sampled on day 0 of AZD1222 vaccination. These TCRs come from an adult in good health. Both conserved end residues are part of each CDR3. D genes are given only for firm matches. Part of the rows lack a size; the others show once, few, many or a class for expanded clones.

J gene: TRBJ2-3
V gene: TRBV5-4
D gene: TRBD2
clone size: NA
CDR3 DNA: TGTGCCAGCAGCCCCTTAGCGGGAGGAGCCACAGATACGCAGTATTTT
CDR3 protein: CASSPLAGGATDTQYF

J gene: TRBJ2-7
V gene: TRBV28
D gene: TRBD1
clone size: NA
CDR3 DNA: TGTGCCAGCAGTTTAAGGGACAGATCCTACGAGCAGTACTTC
CDR3 protein: CASSLRDRSYEQYF

J gene: TRBJ2-6
V gene: TRBV4-1
D gene: NA
clone size: NA
CDR3 DNA: TGCGCCAGCAGCCAAGGGGGCTCTGGGGCCAACGTCCTGACTTTC
CDR3 protein: CASSQGGSGANVLTF

J gene: TRBJ1-1
V gene: TRBV6-2/TRBV6-3
D gene: NA
clone size: once
CDR3 DNA: TGTGCCAGCAGTCAGACAGAGGGGGACACTGAAGCTTTCTTT
CDR3 protein: CASSQTEGDTEAFF

J gene: TRBJ2-2
V gene: TRBV7-5
D gene: NA
clone size: NA
CDR3 DNA: TGTGCCAGAAGCCGGGACAGGGATGACACCGGGGAGCTGTTTTTT
CDR3 protein: CARSRDRDDTGELFF

J gene: TRBJ1-4
V gene: TRBV10-1
D gene: NA
clone size: NA
CDR3 DNA: TGCGCCAGCAGTGGTCCATGGGGGTCTGGGGAAAAACTGTTTTTT
CDR3 protein: CASSGPWGSGEKLFF

J gene: TRBJ1-6
V gene: TRBV15
D gene: NA
clone size: once
CDR3 DNA: TGTGCCACCAGCAGAGCAGGTTATGGGGCGATTAATTCACCCCTCCACTTT
CDR3 protein: CATSRAGYGAINSPLHF

J gene: TRBJ1-4
V gene: TRBV28
D gene: TRBD1
clone size: NA
CDR3 DNA: TGTGCCAGCAAAGGACAGGCGGCAACTAATGAAAAACTGTTTTTT
CDR3 protein: CASKGQAATNEKLFF

J gene: TRBJ1-4
V gene: TRBV21-1
D gene: NA
clone size: NA
CDR3 DNA: TGTGCCAGCAGCAAAGATTTAACGGGAGCAACTAATGAAAAACTGTTTTTT
CDR3 protein: CASSKDLTGATNEKLFF

J gene: TRBJ1-2
V gene: TRBV18
D gene: NA
clone size: NA
CDR3 DNA: TGTGCCAGCTCACCCCGAAGGGGTGACTATGGCTACACCTTC
CDR3 protein: CASSPRRGDYGYTF

J gene: TRBJ1-3
V gene: TRBV29-1
D gene: NA
clone size: NA
CDR3 DNA: TGCAGCGCCAGGGACACCCGCTCTGGAAACACCATATATTTT
CDR3 protein: CSARDTRSGNTIYF

J gene: TRBJ2-7
V gene: TRBV7-9
D gene: NA
clone size: few
CDR3 DNA: TGTGCCAGCAGACCATCAGGGGACCTCTCCTACGAGCAGTACTTC
CDR3 protein: CASRPSGDLSYEQYF

J gene: TRBJ2-1
V gene: TRBV7-8
D gene: NA
clone size: NA
CDR3 DNA: TGTGCCAGCAGCTCCCCTATAGGGGGGGCGCAATACAATGAGCAGTTCTTC
CDR3 protein: CASSSPIGGAQYNEQFF

J gene: TRBJ2-3
V gene: TRBV21-1
D gene: NA
clone size: NA
CDR3 DNA: TGTGCCAGCAGCAAATCGACTGGGGGGGGCTATACGCAGTATTTT
CDR3 protein: CASSKSTGGGYTQYF

J gene: TRBJ2-7
V gene: TRBV7-9
D gene: NA
clone size: NA
CDR3 DNA: TGTGCCAGCAGCTTTGGGGCAGAGTACGAGCAGTACTTC
CDR3 protein: CASSFGAEYEQYF

J gene: TRBJ1-1
V gene: TRBV13
D gene: NA
clone size: NA
CDR3 DNA: TGTGCCAGCAGCCCGGGTGCGTTCAGGAGGGCTAACACTGAAGCTTTCTTT
CDR3 protein: CASSPGAFRRANTEAFF

J gene: TRBJ1-3
V gene: TRBV3-1/TRBV3-2
D gene: TRBD1
clone size: NA
CDR3 DNA: TGTGCCAGCAGCCAAGGGACAGGGAAGGGTTCTGGAAACACCATATATTTT
CDR3 protein: CASSQGTGKGSGNTIYF

J gene: TRBJ1-1
V gene: TRBV20-1
D gene: NA
clone size: NA
CDR3 DNA: TGCAGTGCTAGTTGGACCTATCGAGCTTTCTTT
CDR3 protein: CSASWTYRAFF

J gene: TRBJ2-1
V gene: TRBV11-3
D gene: TRBD2
clone size: NA
CDR3 DNA: TGTGCCAGCAGCCCTAGGGCTCTAGCGGGAGGGCCAGGGGGTGAGCAGTTCTTC
CDR3 protein: CASSPRALAGGPGGEQFF

J gene: TRBJ2-3
V gene: TRBV2
D gene: TRBD1
clone size: NA
CDR3 DNA: TGTGCCAGCAGGGGGACAGGGCAACACACAGATACGCAGTATTTT
CDR3 protein: CASRGTGQHTDTQYF

J gene: TRBJ1-2
V gene: TRBV27
D gene: TRBD1
clone size: NA
CDR3 DNA: TGTGCCAGCAGCTTTGGGGTGGGGACAGGGGATGGCTACACCTTC
CDR3 protein: CASSFGVGTGDGYTF

J gene: TRBJ2-7
V gene: TRBV2
D gene: NA
clone size: NA
CDR3 DNA: TGTGCCAGCAGTGAAAGGTCCAGATCGGGCCACGAGCAGTACTTC
CDR3 protein: CASSERSRSGHEQYF

J gene: TRBJ1-1
V gene: TRBV24-1
D gene: NA
clone size: NA
CDR3 DNA: TGTGCCACCAGCTCCGGGACACCTTTTGAGGCTTTCTTT
CDR3 protein: CATSSGTPFEAFF

J gene: TRBJ1-2
V gene: TRBV28
D gene: TRBD1
clone size: NA
CDR3 DNA: TGTGCCAGCAGTGTCGGACAGGCCTTTGGGGGCTACACCTTC
CDR3 protein: CASSVGQAFGGYTF

J gene: TRBJ1-4
V gene: TRBV7-9
D gene: NA
clone size: NA
CDR3 DNA: TGTGCCAGCAGCCCATCCGGCGGACAGAGGAATGAAAAACTGTTTTTT
CDR3 protein: CASSPSGGQRNEKLFF

J gene: TRBJ2-4
V gene: TRBV3-1/TRBV3-2
D gene: TRBD1
clone size: NA
CDR3 DNA: TGTGCCAGCAGCCCTGGACAGGACATTCAGTACTTC
CDR3 protein: CASSPGQDIQYF